Listed below are T cell receptor beta chains from one sample, sequenced in a study of cytomegalovirus exposure and HLA in healthy donors. Assay: immunoSEQ multiplex PCR; the TCRdb copy retains only in-frame clones and omits some. The table includes around 200,000 clones, about 80% detected once. Source material: PBMCs. The receptors shown here come from a woman aged 60-75 years in good health and CMV-seropositive. CDR3s include the opening cysteine and the closing phenylalanine or tryptophan. Each record gives: CDR3 DNA, CDR3 protein, J gene, clone size, CDR3 length, D gene, V gene. D genes are given only for firm matches. Rows may omit the clone size; those that give it use once, few, many or a size class.

DNA: TGTGCCAGCAGCTTTAGCGGGGAAGAGACCCAGTACTTC
CDR3: CASSFSGEETQYF
J: TRBJ2-5
size: NA
length: 13
D: TRBD2
V: TRBV11-3

DNA: TGTGCCTGGAGTGAAAGGACAGGGCCTTACTACGAACAGTACTTC
CDR3: CAWSERTGPYYEQYF
J: TRBJ2-7
size: NA
length: 15
D: TRBD1
V: TRBV30

DNA: TGCGCCAGCAGCTCACAGGGGGCAGATACGCAGTATTTT
CDR3: CASSSQGADTQYF
J: TRBJ2-3
size: NA
length: 13
D: TRBD1
V: TRBV5-1

DNA: TGTGCCAGCTCACCCCAACAGGGCTCTGGGGCCAACGTCCTGACTTTC
CDR3: CASSPQQGSGANVLTF
J: TRBJ2-6
size: NA
length: 16
D: NA
V: TRBV18

DNA: TGTGCCAGCAGCCCCGGGGGGGCAGATACGCAGTATTTT
CDR3: CASSPGGADTQYF
J: TRBJ2-3
size: NA
length: 13
D: TRBD2
V: TRBV7-3

DNA: TGTGCCTGGGGGCCCGAAACTAATCAGCCCCAGCATTTT
CDR3: CAWGPETNQPQHF
J: TRBJ1-5
size: NA
length: 13
D: NA
V: TRBV30

DNA: TGTGCCAGCAGTGAAGCGCTTCAGTCGTATGGCTACACCTTC
CDR3: CASSEALQSYGYTF
J: TRBJ1-2
size: NA
length: 14
D: NA
V: TRBV2

DNA: TGTGCCAGCAAGAGAGAGACCCAGTACTTC
CDR3: CASKRETQYF
J: TRBJ2-5
size: NA
length: 10
D: NA
V: TRBV6-1

DNA: TGTGCTAGCAGCCCTACTATGAGCGAGGGCACAGATACGCAGTATTTT
CDR3: CASSPTMSEGTDTQYF
J: TRBJ2-3
size: NA
length: 16
D: NA
V: TRBV7-3

DNA: TGTGCCAGCAGGCTACAGGGGTATTTCGGGGAGACCCAGTACTTC
CDR3: CASRLQGYFGETQYF
J: TRBJ2-5
size: NA
length: 15
D: TRBD1
V: TRBV6-5

DNA: TGTGCCAGCAGCTTAACAGTCAGATCGAACACCGGGGAGCTGTTTTTT
CDR3: CASSLTVRSNTGELFF
J: TRBJ2-2
size: NA
length: 16
D: NA
V: TRBV5-6

DNA: TGCGCCAGCAGCTTCACCACGGACAGATACAATGAGCAGTTCTTC
CDR3: CASSFTTDRYNEQFF
J: TRBJ2-1
size: NA
length: 15
D: NA
V: TRBV5-1

DNA: TGTGCCAGTAGCATCGGGACAGGGTTCACAGATACGCAGTATTTT
CDR3: CASSIGTGFTDTQYF
J: TRBJ2-3
size: few
length: 15
D: TRBD1
V: TRBV19

DNA: TGCGCCAGCAGCACCCGAATTGGGGGGGCCCAGCCCCAGCATTTT
CDR3: CASSTRIGGAQPQHF
J: TRBJ1-5
size: once
length: 15
D: NA
V: TRBV4-1

DNA: TGTGCCAGCAATTCCCCGACTAGCGGGCACGGGGCCCCCTACGAGCAGTACTTC
CDR3: CASNSPTSGHGAPYEQYF
J: TRBJ2-7
size: NA
length: 18
D: TRBD2
V: TRBV28

DNA: TGTGCCACTCATAACATTTACGAGCAGTACTTC
CDR3: CATHNIYEQYF
J: TRBJ2-7
size: few
length: 11
D: NA
V: TRBV10-3

DNA: TGTGCCATCGGGGGCTTGGGGGCCAACGTCCTGACTTTC
CDR3: CAIGGLGANVLTF
J: TRBJ2-6
size: NA
length: 13
D: NA
V: TRBV10-3

DNA: TGTGCCAGCAGCTTCGAACAGGGAAACAATCAGCCCCAGCATTTT
CDR3: CASSFEQGNNQPQHF
J: TRBJ1-5
size: NA
length: 15
D: NA
V: TRBV7-9

DNA: TGCGCCAGCAGCAGATGGGACAGGGTAGACGAGCAGTACTTC
CDR3: CASSRWDRVDEQYF
J: TRBJ2-7
size: few
length: 14
D: TRBD1
V: TRBV5-1

DNA: TGTGCCAGCAGCAAATATCCGGGACAGGGGGCCCGGGGAATCTCTTACAATGAGCAGTTCTTC
CDR3: CASSKYPGQGARGISYNEQFF
J: TRBJ2-1
size: NA
length: 21
D: NA
V: TRBV21-1

DNA: TGTGCCAGCAGCGTTCTAGCGGGGCGGAGGAATGAGCAGTTCTTC
CDR3: CASSVLAGRRNEQFF
J: TRBJ2-1
size: NA
length: 15
D: TRBD2
V: TRBV5-6

DNA: TGCGCCAGCGGCCAACCGGTTGGTGGCTACACCTTC
CDR3: CASGQPVGGYTF
J: TRBJ1-2
size: NA
length: 12
D: NA
V: TRBV4-1

DNA: TGTGCCAGCAGTGAAAGAGGAGGACCTGAAGCTTTCTTT
CDR3: CASSERGGPEAFF
J: TRBJ1-1
size: NA
length: 13
D: NA
V: TRBV2

DNA: TGTGCCAGCAGCCAAGACCGACTCCGGTCCCCCCCGGATACGCAGTATTTT
CDR3: CASSQDRLRSPPDTQYF
J: TRBJ2-3
size: NA
length: 17
D: NA
V: TRBV4-2

DNA: TGTGCCAGTCTACTCGGCGGGACTAGCGGGAGTATCGGTACGCAGTATTTT
CDR3: CASLLGGTSGSIGTQYF
J: TRBJ2-3
size: NA
length: 17
D: TRBD2
V: TRBV28

DNA: TGTGCCAGCAGCTTGTTCGCCAGGGACTTAAATGGCTACACCTTC
CDR3: CASSLFARDLNGYTF
J: TRBJ1-2
size: NA
length: 15
D: NA
V: TRBV5-6

DNA: TGTGCCAGCAGTGCGCGGGGAAGTGCCAGGGATGTCAATGAGCAGTTCTTC
CDR3: CASSARGSARDVNEQFF
J: TRBJ2-1
size: NA
length: 17
D: NA
V: TRBV27

DNA: TGTGCCATCAGTGAATTGGGGGGGCGCATGGATACGCAGTATTTT
CDR3: CAISELGGRMDTQYF
J: TRBJ2-3
size: NA
length: 15
D: NA
V: TRBV10-3

DNA: TGTGCCTGGAGTGTAGTGGGCAGAAACTCCTACGAGCAGTACTTC
CDR3: CAWSVVGRNSYEQYF
J: TRBJ2-7
size: few
length: 15
D: NA
V: TRBV30

DNA: TGTGCCAGCAGTCGGACAGGGAGTATCACCGGGGAGCTGTTTTTT
CDR3: CASSRTGSITGELFF
J: TRBJ2-2
size: once
length: 15
D: TRBD1
V: TRBV6-5

DNA: TGTGCCAGCAGCTCCCCCCGTAGGGGGCTCACTGAAGCTTTCTTT
CDR3: CASSSPRRGLTEAFF
J: TRBJ1-1
size: NA
length: 15
D: TRBD1
V: TRBV11-2

DNA: TGCGCCAGCAGCTTGTGGACTAGCGGGAGCGACGAGCAGTACTTC
CDR3: CASSLWTSGSDEQYF
J: TRBJ2-7
size: NA
length: 15
D: TRBD2
V: TRBV5-1

DNA: TGTGCCAGTGGGGCGGGGCGTCCGAACACCGGGGAGCTGTTTTTT
CDR3: CASGAGRPNTGELFF
J: TRBJ2-2
size: NA
length: 15
D: NA
V: TRBV19

DNA: TGTGCCAGCCGGGGGAATGAGCAGTTCTTC
CDR3: CASRGNEQFF
J: TRBJ2-1
size: few
length: 10
D: NA
V: TRBV6-5

DNA: TGTGCCAGTACCCTCCACAGGAACACTGAAGCTTTCTTT
CDR3: CASTLHRNTEAFF
J: TRBJ1-1
size: NA
length: 13
D: NA
V: TRBV19

DNA: TGTGCCAGCAGCCTCAGCGGGAGGGCCATCACAGATACGCAGTATTTT
CDR3: CASSLSGRAITDTQYF
J: TRBJ2-3
size: NA
length: 16
D: TRBD2
V: TRBV27

DNA: TGTGCCAGCAGTCAACAGGGGGCGGTCACAGATACGCAGTATTTT
CDR3: CASSQQGAVTDTQYF
J: TRBJ2-3
size: NA
length: 15
D: TRBD1
V: TRBV27

DNA: TGTGCCAGCAGCTTGAGAGGGACTAGCGGGAGAATCTTGGCCGGGGAGCTGTTTTTT
CDR3: CASSLRGTSGRILAGELFF
J: TRBJ2-2
size: NA
length: 19
D: TRBD2
V: TRBV5-4

DNA: TGTGCCAGTAGCCCCGGGACAGCTTATCAGCCCCAGCATTTT
CDR3: CASSPGTAYQPQHF
J: TRBJ1-5
size: few
length: 14
D: TRBD1
V: TRBV19

DNA: TGTGCCAGCTGGACAGGGATGTACTATGGCTACACCTTC
CDR3: CASWTGMYYGYTF
J: TRBJ1-2
size: NA
length: 13
D: TRBD1
V: TRBV27

DNA: TGTGCCACCAGCAGATCTCAGGGGCACACCGGGGAGCTGTTTTTT
CDR3: CATSRSQGHTGELFF
J: TRBJ2-2
size: NA
length: 15
D: NA
V: TRBV15

DNA: TGTGCCAGCAGATCTAACGCAGGGGACAATTCACCCCTCCACTTT
CDR3: CASRSNAGDNSPLHF
J: TRBJ1-6
size: few
length: 15
D: NA
V: TRBV6-6

DNA: TGCGCCAGCAGCCCCCAGGTAGGGGGCAGGGTCGTTGGGGCCAACGTCCTGACTTTC
CDR3: CASSPQVGGRVVGANVLTF
J: TRBJ2-6
size: NA
length: 19
D: TRBD1
V: TRBV4-3

DNA: TGCAGCGTTGAACTAGCAGATACGCAGTATTTT
CDR3: CSVELADTQYF
J: TRBJ2-3
size: NA
length: 11
D: NA
V: TRBV29-1

DNA: TGCGCCAGCAGCTTGGGACAGGCGGCGGCTAACTATGGCTACACCTTC
CDR3: CASSLGQAAANYGYTF
J: TRBJ1-2
size: NA
length: 16
D: NA
V: TRBV5-1

DNA: TGTGCCAGCAGCTTAGGACATAATGAAAAACTGTTTTTT
CDR3: CASSLGHNEKLFF
J: TRBJ1-4
size: NA
length: 13
D: NA
V: TRBV5-5

DNA: TGTGCCAGCAGTGGGGACAGCTATGGCTACACCTTC
CDR3: CASSGDSYGYTF
J: TRBJ1-2
size: NA
length: 12
D: TRBD1
V: TRBV28

DNA: TGTGCCAGCAGCCCACTATCCCCAGTCTCGTTCTTC
CDR3: CASSPLSPVSFF
J: TRBJ2-1
size: NA
length: 12
D: NA
V: TRBV7-2

DNA: TGTGCCAGTAGTATAGACAGGGAAAACATTCAGTACTTC
CDR3: CASSIDRENIQYF
J: TRBJ2-4
size: NA
length: 13
D: NA
V: TRBV19

DNA: TGTGCCAGCAGTTCCCCCGGTCGGGCTGGGGCCAACGTCCTGACTTTC
CDR3: CASSSPGRAGANVLTF
J: TRBJ2-6
size: many
length: 16
D: NA
V: TRBV28

DNA: TGTGCAAGTGGACAGGTCCAAGAGACCCAGTACTTC
CDR3: CASGQVQETQYF
J: TRBJ2-5
size: NA
length: 12
D: TRBD1
V: TRBV6-5

DNA: TGTGCCTGGAGTTGGACTAGCGGGGCCACAGATACGCAGTATTTT
CDR3: CAWSWTSGATDTQYF
J: TRBJ2-3
size: once
length: 15
D: TRBD2
V: TRBV30

DNA: TGTGCCAGCAGCTTAAGTTTTACTGGACAGGGTTCCTACGAGCAGTACTTC
CDR3: CASSLSFTGQGSYEQYF
J: TRBJ2-7
size: NA
length: 17
D: TRBD1
V: TRBV7-2

DNA: TGTGCCAGTAGTTCGCGGGGGGGACAGGGGGTTGGTGAGCAGTTCTTC
CDR3: CASSSRGGQGVGEQFF
J: TRBJ2-1
size: once
length: 16
D: TRBD1
V: TRBV19

DNA: TGTGCCAGCAGCTCCGCCGGGGGGTTGGATGAGCAGTTCTTC
CDR3: CASSSAGGLDEQFF
J: TRBJ2-1
size: NA
length: 14
D: TRBD2
V: TRBV5-4

DNA: TGTGCCAGCAGTACCATGACAGGGCGAGCTTTCTTT
CDR3: CASSTMTGRAFF
J: TRBJ1-1
size: NA
length: 12
D: TRBD1
V: TRBV5-5

DNA: TGTGCCTGGGTCCCCAGGAAATTTAAGGATGGCTACACCTTC
CDR3: CAWVPRKFKDGYTF
J: TRBJ1-2
size: few
length: 14
D: NA
V: TRBV30

DNA: TGTGCCAGCAGTTTGGGGTTGACAGGGGGGGCTGAAGCTTTCTTT
CDR3: CASSLGLTGGAEAFF
J: TRBJ1-1
size: NA
length: 15
D: TRBD1
V: TRBV27

DNA: TGTGCCAGCGGAGCTTTAGACAGGGATGGTGGCTACACCTTC
CDR3: CASGALDRDGGYTF
J: TRBJ1-2
size: NA
length: 14
D: TRBD1
V: TRBV2

DNA: TGTGCCAGCAGTGAACGGTGGAGGGACCAAGAGACCCAGTACTTC
CDR3: CASSERWRDQETQYF
J: TRBJ2-5
size: NA
length: 15
D: NA
V: TRBV2